This is a list of T cell receptor beta chains from one sample in a study of CD8 T cells in ankylosing spondylitis. TCRdb itself ran the 5' RACE reads through MiXCR, one entry per CDR3 protein. The sample lists roughly 470,000 distinct CDR3 sequences, about 24% occurring once. The source material was blood, either unsorted or a sorted T cell fraction (not recorded which). Every receptor here comes from a male donor with ankylosing spondylitis. Each CDR3 is given with its conserved first and last residue. The D gene is left open where the match is weak. Clone size appears in some rows only: once, few, many, or a class for an expanded clone.

>TRBV12-3/TRBV12-4|few|TRBJ1-2|TRBD1
TGTGCCAGCAGTTTAGTCTCAGGGGGAGGGTATGGCTACACCTTC
CASSLVSGGGYGYTF
>TRBV19|few|TRBJ1-2|TRBD1
TGTGCCAGTACAACCACAGGGGCGAACTATGGCTACACCTTC
CASTTTGANYGYTF
>TRBV7-2|few|TRBJ2-7|TRBD2
TGTGCCAGCAGCTTAGAACGGGGGGCCTACGAGCAGTACTTC
CASSLERGAYEQYF
>TRBV5-1|NA|TRBJ1-1|NA
TGCGCCAGCAGATTTGGCACAGGACCAAACACTGAAGCTTTCTTT
CASRFGTGPNTEAFF
>TRBV5-1|NA|TRBJ2-2|NA
TGCGCCAGCAGCTGGGGGGCCGCCACCGGGGAGCTGTTTTTT
CASSWGAATGELFF
>TRBV30|NA|TRBJ2-3|TRBD2
TGTGCCTGGAGTTCACCGACCCATAGCGGGGGAGATACGCAGTATTTT
CAWSSPTHSGGDTQYF
>TRBV5-1|few|TRBJ1-1|NA
TGCGCCAGCAGCCAGATGGGGGGCACTGAAGCTTTCTTT
CASSQMGGTEAFF
>TRBV24-1|few|TRBJ2-1|NA
TGTGCCACCAGTGATCCAGGGACCCCACGCGGAGAGCAGTTCTTC
CATSDPGTPRGEQFF
>TRBV2|NA|TRBJ1-1|NA
TGTGCCAGCAGTATCGGGATGATTTCGGAAGGGCTTGAAGCTTTCTTT
CASSIGMISEGLEAFF
>TRBV10-3|few|TRBJ2-3|TRBD1
TGTGCCATCAGTGAAAGGGGACAGGGGCGAGATACGCAGTATTTT
CAISERGQGRDTQYF
>TRBV24-1|few|TRBJ2-3|TRBD1
TGTGCCACCAGTGATTTGCAGGGGGACCATGGAGATACGCAGTATTTT
CATSDLQGDHGDTQYF
>TRBV5-1|NA|TRBJ1-1|NA
TGCGCCAGCTTTTTATTACCGGACACTGAAGCTTTCTTT
CASFLLPDTEAFF
>TRBV28|few|TRBJ2-1|TRBD2
TGTGCCAGCAGCAACCCAGCGGGAGGGGTTCAGAGGGAGCAGTTCTTC
CASSNPAGGVQREQFF
>TRBV12-3/TRBV12-4|few|TRBJ1-1|NA
TGTGCCAGCAGTTTTGGAGGGGGAGTGGGAAGCACTGAAGCTTTCTTT
CASSFGGGVGSTEAFF
>TRBV12-3/TRBV12-4|NA|TRBJ2-1|NA
TGTGCCAGCAGTGGAGTAGGGAGGTATTACAATGAGCAGTTCTTC
CASSGVGRYYNEQFF